Below, 21 T cell receptor beta chains from the same sample are listed, as sequenced in a study of T cells in Graves' hyperthyroidism and ophthalmopathy. Researchers took RNA transcripts and amplified the TCR beta CDR3 regions from them. The TCR CDR3 was amplified in a first-round RT-PCR using the HTBI primer set. Each CDR3 protein gets one entry after TCRdb re-called the multiplex PCR reads with MiXCR. The table has around 580,000 distinct CDR3 sequences, around 17% seen once; the top ten hold about 17%. The specimen sequenced was blood. These receptors originate from a woman under 30 with Graves' hyperthyroidism.

The rearrangement joins TRBV7-2 to TRBJ2-4; perhaps D is TRBD1 or TRBD2 (5 bases each). Per germline, CDR1 SGHTA and CDR2 FQGNSA. V dropped 2 bases and J dropped 1 base, with 12 bases sitting between them. The CDR3 is 16 amino acids. For the CDR3, the DNA is TGTGCCAGCAGCTTACGGGGCGGTAAGGCCAAAAACATTCAGTACTTC. Translating it yields CASSLRGGKAKNIQYF. The variable domain in full, completed from reference TRBV7-2 and TRBJ2-4, reads GAGVSQSPSNKVTEKGKDVELRCDPISGHTALYWYRQSLGQGLEFLIYFQGNSAPDKSGLPSDRFSAERTGGSVSTLTIQRTQQEDSAVYLCASSLRGGKAKNIQYFGAGTRLSVL.

This clonotype was recorded at least ten times. The V and J genes are TRBV7-9 and TRBJ1-2, with D uncertain. The germline V gene has CDR1 SEHNR and CDR2 FQNEAQ (reference sequence). The CDR3 totals 14 residues. V was trimmed by 5 bases and J by 2 bases, leaving 12 bases between them. Here the CDR3 DNA reads TGTGCCAGCAGCCAAGGGAGTCAGAACTATGGCTACACCTTC. Encoded protein: CASSQGSQNYGYTF.

This clonotype was counted only a few times. The J gene is TRBJ1-6, the V gene TRBV19; TRBD1 matches at 8 bases. The CDR3 consists of 13 residues. CDR1 is LNHDA, CDR2 SQIVND, per germline (reference sequence). The ends lost 5 bases at V and 10 bases at J; junction bases unmatched: 4. The CDR3 coding sequence is TGTGCCAGTAGTGCTCGACAGGGGTCACCCCTCCACTTT. Its translation is CASSARQGSPLHF.

This clonotype was counted ten times or more. The gene calls are TRBV15 and TRBJ1-3; perhaps TRBD1 as D (5 bases). This CDR3 region has 14 residues. V was cut by 3 bases and J by 1 base, with 7 bases left in between. The germline V gene has CDR1 LNHNV and CDR2 YYDKDF (reference sequence). CDR3 loop: CATSRTESGNTIYF. The CDR3 DNA is TGTGCCACCAGCAGGACAGAATCTGGAAACACCATATATTTT.

This clonotype was counted a few times. CDR3 sequence reads: CSASGQVYGYTF. For the CDR3, the DNA is TGCAGTGCCTCGGGACAGGTCTATGGCTACACCTTC. The chain is built from TRBV20-1 and TRBJ1-2, with 8 bases lining up with TRBD1. The CDR3 extends over 12 amino acids. With V trimmed by 6 bases and J by 4 bases, 4 bases remained unmatched. Germline CDR1 reads DFQATT; CDR2 reads SNEGSKA (reference sequence).

The chain links TRBV10-1 to TRBJ2-2, with D uncertain. Germline V CDR1 and CDR2: WNHNN, SYGVQD (reference sequence). Trimming left V 7 bases short and J 0 bases short, with 9 bases between. The CDR3 covers 14 residues. In DNA, the CDR3 is TGCGCCAGCACTGCGCTCGCGAACACCGGGGAGCTGTTTTTT. It yields the protein CASTALANTGELFF.

This clonotype has at least ten counts. The V call is TRBV11-3, the J call TRBJ1-2; no clear D gene. Germline-derived CDR1 and CDR2 are SGHNT and YENEEA. V dropped 6 bases and J dropped 6 bases, with 17 bases sitting between them. The CDR3 sequence is 14 residues long. The CDR3 loop is CASRRPGAENGYTF. The CDR3 region has the DNA TGTGCCAGCAGACGTCCTGGCGCTGAAAATGGCTACACCTTC.

This clonotype was detected ten times or more. V gene TRBV20-1 combines with J gene TRBJ2-7; the match to TRBD1 covers 7 bases. Germline values: CDR1 DFQATT, CDR2 SNEGSKA (reference sequence). The CDR3 contains 14 residues. The trim removed 3 bases at V and 3 bases at J, leaving 8 bases unmatched. In nucleotides, the CDR3 is TGCAGTGCTAGTCTGTCAGGGGGAGACTACGAGCAGTACTTC. This encodes CSASLSGGDYEQYF.

The V and J genes are TRBV29-1 and TRBJ2-1, with D maybe TRBD1 (6 bases). CDR1 and CDR2 from the germline V gene are SQVTM and ANQGSEA. Trimming took 6 bases from V and 2 from J, leaving 17 bases between them. The CDR3 length is 15 residues. Written as DNA, the CDR3 is TGCAGCGTCCAGGGGAAGGGGGAAGCCTACAATGAGCAGTTCTTC. Translated, it gives CSVQGKGEAYNEQFF.

This clonotype was detected a few times. The chain employs TRBV20-1 and TRBJ1-2; tentatively, D is TRBD1 (6 bases). The ends were cut back, 7 bases at V and 4 bases at J, with 19 bases in the middle. The CDR3 has 14 residues. Germline CDR1 is DFQATT and CDR2 is SNEGSKA (reference sequence). The DNA for the CDR3 is TGCAGTGTCAACAGGGCCTCCTCTGGCTATGGCTACACCTTC. This translates into CSVNRASSGYGYTF.

J is TRBJ2-7 and V is TRBV3-1, with D perhaps TRBD2 (5 bases). The V end was cut by 4 bases, the J end by 4 bases, with 14 bases between. The germline CDR1 and CDR2 sequences are LGHDT and YNNKEL (reference sequence). The CDR3 sequence is 14 residues long. CDR3 loop: CASSRGSESYEQYF. The CDR3 DNA reads as TGTGCCAGCAGCCGTGGTAGCGAGAGTTACGAGCAGTACTTC.

This clonotype was observed many times. The rearrangement joins TRBV6-1 to TRBJ2-1; D unclear. The V end was cut by 1 base, the J end by 4 bases, with 14 bases between. Germline loops: CDR1 MNHNS, CDR2 SASEGT. This CDR3 has 16 amino acids. The chain's CDR3 is CASSEEKKRSYNEQFF. CDR3 DNA sequence: TGTGCCAGCAGTGAAGAAAAGAAACGGTCTTACAATGAGCAGTTCTTC.

This clonotype was counted at least ten times. The chain links TRBV7-9 to TRBJ2-7, with TRBD1 matching over 7 bases. The J segment lost 2 bases and the V segment lost 4 bases, leaving 11 bases of the junction unmatched. The CDR3 sequence is 16 residues long. In germline, CDR1 is SEHNR, CDR2 FQNEAQ (reference sequence). CDR3 coding DNA: TGTGCCAGCAGCTCGCTGACAGGGAAAGGGACCTACGAGCAGTACTTC. Residues: CASSSLTGKGTYEQYF.

This clonotype was detected ten times or more. The chain uses TRBV28 and TRBJ1-2; the D is unclear. V was shortened by 7 bases and J by 0 bases, with 15 bases between the two germline ends. Per germline, CDR1 MDHEN and CDR2 SYDVKM. CDR3 length equals 15 residues. The CDR3 nucleotides are TGTGCCAGCATCCTTGGAGGTGCACCTAACTATGGCTACACCTTC. This sequence encodes CASILGGAPNYGYTF.

V is TRBV6-2 or TRBV6-3 and J is TRBJ2-4, with D possibly TRBD2 on 5 matching bases. Germline V gives CDR1 MNHEY, CDR2 SVGEGT. Deletions cut 2 bases from V and 7 bases from J, with 9 bases between. The CDR3 runs 13 residues. The CDR3: CASSYPPGNIQYF. The CDR3 nucleotides read TGTGCCAGCAGTTACCCCCCGGGGAACATTCAGTACTTC.

This rearrangement joins TRBV7-9 to TRBJ2-7, with a possible D match to TRBD1 (6 bases). CDR3 length: 15 amino acids. Germline values: CDR1 SEHNR, CDR2 FQNEAQ (reference sequence). V lost 5 bases and J 4 bases, leaving 18 bases between the germline ends. CDR3 amino acids: CASSQDRIRQYEQYF. The CDR3 coding sequence is TGTGCCAGCAGCCAAGACAGGATTAGACAATACGAGCAGTACTTC.

This clonotype was seen many times. The J gene is TRBJ2-3, the V gene TRBV20-1; D gene uncertain. V was cut by 1 base and J by 0 bases, with 14 bases left in between. The CDR3 extends over 16 amino acids. The germline V gene encodes CDR1 DFQATT and CDR2 SNEGSKA (reference sequence). The CDR3 coding sequence is TGCAGTGCTAGAGCTCGGCACCTAACAAGCACAGATACGCAGTATTTT. It translates to CSARARHLTSTDTQYF.

This sequence joins TRBV6-6 and TRBJ2-1; the match to TRBD2 covers 12 bases. The length of the CDR3 is 21 residues. Losses at the gene ends were 0 bases for V and 10 bases for J; bases not matched to a gene: 22. CDR1 and CDR2 (germline): MNHNY, SVGAGI (reference sequence). The CDR3 DNA follows: TGTGCCAGCAGTTACTCCCTTGCGACTAGCGGGAGCCGTCGTCCCATCAACGAGCAGTTCTTC. The encoded protein is CASSYSLATSGSRRPINEQFF.

This sequence joins TRBV5-1 and TRBJ2-7, with TRBD2 matching 9 bases. The CDR3 has 14 amino acids. Germline V CDR1 and CDR2: SGHRS, YFSETQ. J was trimmed by 5 bases and V by 4 bases; bases with no gene match: 7. CDR3 DNA: TGCGCCAGCAGCAATCTAGCGGGAATAGACGAGCAGTACTTC. Its protein is CASSNLAGIDEQYF.

This chain connects TRBV12-3 or TRBV12-4 to TRBJ2-7, with 8 bases fitting TRBD1. V gave up 6 bases and J gave up 4 bases; unmatched junction bases: 11. The CDR3 is 15 amino acids. The CDR3 spells CASSSYRGTAYEQYF. The CDR3, as DNA: TGTGCCAGCAGCTCGTACAGGGGGACCGCGTACGAGCAGTACTTC.

This sequence joins TRBV7-7 and TRBJ2-7, with D maybe TRBD2 (6 bases). The ends were cut back, 9 bases at V and 1 base at J, with 16 bases in the middle. Germline V CDR1 and CDR2: SSHAT, FNYEAQ (reference sequence). CDR3 length equals 14 residues. In DNA, the CDR3 is TGTGCCAGACTCGGAGGGAGCAGGTCCTACGAGCAGTACTTC. Translated, it gives CARLGGSRSYEQYF.